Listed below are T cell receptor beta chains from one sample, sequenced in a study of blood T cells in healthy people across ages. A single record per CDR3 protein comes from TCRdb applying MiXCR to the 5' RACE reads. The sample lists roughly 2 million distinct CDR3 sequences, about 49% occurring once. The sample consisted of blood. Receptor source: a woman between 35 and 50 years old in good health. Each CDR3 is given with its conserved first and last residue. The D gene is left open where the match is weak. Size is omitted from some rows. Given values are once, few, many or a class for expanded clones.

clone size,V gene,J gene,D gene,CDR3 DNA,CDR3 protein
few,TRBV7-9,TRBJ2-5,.,TGTGCCAGCAGCTTATCGGGGCAGGGGGGTCCTTATCAGACCCAGTACTTC,CASSLSGQGGPYQTQYF
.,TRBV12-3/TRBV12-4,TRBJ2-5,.,TGTGCCAGCAGTTCCCCTGCCAGGGGAAAAGAGACCCAGTACTTC,CASSSPARGKETQYF
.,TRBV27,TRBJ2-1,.,TGTGCCAGCAGTTTACGCACAGGGCCCTACAATGAGCAGTTCTTC,CASSLRTGPYNEQFF
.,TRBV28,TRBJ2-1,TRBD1,TGTGCCACCATGGACAGGGGGCTGGCTGAGCAGTTCTTC,CATMDRGLAEQFF
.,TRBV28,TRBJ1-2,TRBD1,TGTGCCAGCGTTATGGAAGGGACAGGGAACTATGGTGGGTACACCTTC,CASVMEGTGNYGGYTF
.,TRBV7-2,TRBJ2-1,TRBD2,TGTGCCAGCAGTTCACTAGCGGGGGGTACCCAAGAGACCCAGTTCTTC,CASSSLAGGTQETQFF
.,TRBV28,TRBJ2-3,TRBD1,TGTGCCGGCAGTTTATCTAGGGACAGAAGGGATGGCACAGATACGCAGTATTTT,CAGSLSRDRRDGTDTQYF
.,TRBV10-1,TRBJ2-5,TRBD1,TGCGCCAGCAGTGAGGGGGACAGGGGGATGTACCAAGAGACCCAGTACTTC,CASSEGDRGMYQETQYF
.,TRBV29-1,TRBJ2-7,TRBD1,TGCAGCGTTACAGGGGGTATCTCCTACGAGCAGTACTTC,CSVTGGISYEQYF
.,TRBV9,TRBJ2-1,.,TGTGCCAGCAGCGTAGCCCAGACGGCCGCTGGGTACAATGAGCAGTTCTTC,CASSVAQTAAGYNEQFF
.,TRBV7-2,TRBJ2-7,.,TGTGCCAGCAGCTGGATCTGGGAAGAGGCCCAGTACTTC,CASSWIWEEAQYF
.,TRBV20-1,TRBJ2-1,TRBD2,TGCAGTGCCCCAAAGGGAATAGCGGGATTTTACAATGAGCAGTTCTTC,CSAPKGIAGFYNEQFF
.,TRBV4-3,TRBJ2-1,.,TGCGCCAGCAGCCAAGGGCGTGTGCAGTTCTTC,CASSQGRVQFF
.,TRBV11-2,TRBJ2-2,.,TGTGCCAGCAGCTTAGGAAGGGGGGAATGGACCGGGGAGCTGTTTTTT,CASSLGRGEWTGELFF
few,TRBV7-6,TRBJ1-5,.,TGTGCCAGCAGCTTTACCCCTCTCGAACAGCCCCAGCATTTT,CASSFTPLEQPQHF
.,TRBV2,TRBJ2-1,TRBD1,TGTGCCAGCGTCGGACAGGGAAGGCCCTACAATGAGCAGTTCTTC,CASVGQGRPYNEQFF
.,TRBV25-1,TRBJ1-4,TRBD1,TGTGCCAGCAGTGAATACGGGACAGGGGATGAAAAACTGTTTTTT,CASSEYGTGDEKLFF
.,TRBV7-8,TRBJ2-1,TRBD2,TGTGCCAGCAGACTAAGCGGGGGGTTCTACAATGAGCAGTTCTTC,CASRLSGGFYNEQFF
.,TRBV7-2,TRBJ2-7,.,TGTGCCAGCAGCGTTCACAGGGCCTACGAGCAGTACTTC,CASSVHRAYEQYF
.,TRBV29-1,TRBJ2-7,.,TGCAGCGCCGGCTCGGGGGCAGAGGCCTACGAGCAGTACTTC,CSAGSGAEAYEQYF
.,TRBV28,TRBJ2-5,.,TGTGCCAGCAGTCTCCGACCTGGGTGGGAGACCCAGTACTTC,CASSLRPGWETQYF
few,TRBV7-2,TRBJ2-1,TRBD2,TGTGCCAGCAGCTTAGAAGCGACTAGCGGGGGGGCAAGAAATGAGCAGTTCTTC,CASSLEATSGGARNEQFF
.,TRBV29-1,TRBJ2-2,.,TGCAGAGTCAATATACCACAGGATGCGAACACCGGGGAGCTGTTTTTT,CRVNIPQDANTGELFF
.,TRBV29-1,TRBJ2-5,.,TGCAGCGTTGAAGATCATCAGCGGTATGAGCAGTACTTC,CSVEDHQRYEQYF
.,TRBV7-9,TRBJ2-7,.,TGTGCCAGCAGCTCGCCCCCACCAAAAGGGGGGGCCTCCTACGAGCAGTACTTC,CASSSPPPKGGASYEQYF
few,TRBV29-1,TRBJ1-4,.,TGCAGCGGGGGGGACACAGTTGAAAAACTGTTTTTT,CSGGDTVEKLFF
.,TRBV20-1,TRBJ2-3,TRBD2,TGCAGTGCTAGAGATGAGGCGGGGGGCACAGATACGCAGTATTTT,CSARDEAGGTDTQYF
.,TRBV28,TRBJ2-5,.,TGTGCCAGCAGCTTAGGAGGGACCAGGTTGACCCAGTACTTC,CASSLGGTRLTQYF
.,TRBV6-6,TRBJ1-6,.,TGTGCCAGCACCCTAAGGGTGGGAAATTCACCCCTCCACTTT,CASTLRVGNSPLHF
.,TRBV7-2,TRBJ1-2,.,TGTGCCAGCAGCACGCTAGGGACGGCCCGATTCGTGAACTATGGCTACACCTTC,CASSTLGTARFVNYGYTF
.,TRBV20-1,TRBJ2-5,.,TGCAGTGCTAGTCTGCGAGGGCGGACAGAGACCCAGTACTTC,CSASLRGRTETQYF
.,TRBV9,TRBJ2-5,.,TGTGCCAGCAACCTCGTGGGTCTTGGGGAGACCCAGTACTTC,CASNLVGLGETQYF
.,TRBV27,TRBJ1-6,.,TGTGCCAGCAGTCCCCGGGCCCTCACCACTTATAATTCACCCCTCCACTTT,CASSPRALTTYNSPLHF
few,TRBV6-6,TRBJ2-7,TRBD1,TGTGCCAGCAGTCCCCTGGGTCTGACAGGGGGCTCCTACGAGCAGTACTTC,CASSPLGLTGGSYEQYF
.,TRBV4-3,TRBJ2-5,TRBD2,TGCGCCAGCAGCCCGTCGTCCAGCGGGGGGTTGGGAGAGCAGTACTTC,CASSPSSSGGLGEQYF
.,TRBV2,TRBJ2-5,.,TGTGCCAGCAGTCCAACACCGACAGAACAAGAGACCCAGTACTTC,CASSPTPTEQETQYF
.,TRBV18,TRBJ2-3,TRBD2,TGTGCCAGCTCACCGTTAAGCGGGGGGCCGCCCCGGGCAGATACGCAGTATTTT,CASSPLSGGPPRADTQYF
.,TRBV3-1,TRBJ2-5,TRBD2,TGTGCCAGCAGCCTCAGGGCCACTAGCGGGTACCAAGAGACCCAGTACTTC,CASSLRATSGYQETQYF
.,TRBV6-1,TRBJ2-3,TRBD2,TGTGCCAGCAGTGAACCGGGACTAGCGGGGGGAATCAGCAGGGGAGATACGCAGTATTTT,CASSEPGLAGGISRGDTQYF
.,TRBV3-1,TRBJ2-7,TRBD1,TGTGCCAGCAGCCATACAGGGGGCTTCGACGAGCAGTACTTC,CASSHTGGFDEQYF
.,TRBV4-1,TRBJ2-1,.,TGCGCCAGCAGCCAAGTCAGCCAGAATGAGCAGTTCTTC,CASSQVSQNEQFF
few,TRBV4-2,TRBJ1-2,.,TGTGCCAGCAGCCAAGATCCGGCAGTCTATGGCTACACCTTC,CASSQDPAVYGYTF
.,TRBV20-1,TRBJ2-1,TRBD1,TGCAGTGCTAGAGATCCCGGGACAGGGGGGAAGTTCTTC,CSARDPGTGGKFF
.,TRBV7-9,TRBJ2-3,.,TGTGCCAGCAGCTTAGAGGCCCAGCGGATCGCGACACCTCCAGATACGCAGTATTTT,CASSLEAQRIATPPDTQYF
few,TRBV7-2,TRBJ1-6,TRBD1,TGTGCCAGCAGCCTACTACCGACCACAGGGGACTCACCCCTCCACTTT,CASSLLPTTGDSPLHF
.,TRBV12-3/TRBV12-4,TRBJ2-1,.,TGTGCCAGCACCTGGGGGGCACTCTTGCAGTTCTTC,CASTWGALLQFF
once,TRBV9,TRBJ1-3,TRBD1,TGTGCCAGCAGCGCCAGGGGGCTAAAGGGAAACACCATATATTTT,CASSARGLKGNTIYF
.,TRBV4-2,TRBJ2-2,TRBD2,TGTGCCAGCAGCCAAGACGAGCGGGGGGCCACCGGGGAGCTGTTTTTT,CASSQDERGATGELFF
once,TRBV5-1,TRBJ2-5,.,TGCGCCAGCAGCTGGACCGTAGGCGAAGAGACCCAGTACTTC,CASSWTVGEETQYF
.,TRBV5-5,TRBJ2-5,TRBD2,TGTGCCAGCAGCCTAGGGACTAGCGGGGGGTCAAAGCAAGAGACCCAGTACTTC,CASSLGTSGGSKQETQYF
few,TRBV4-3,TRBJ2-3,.,TGCGCCAGCAGCCGTCAGACCAGCACAGATACGCAGTATTTT,CASSRQTSTDTQYF
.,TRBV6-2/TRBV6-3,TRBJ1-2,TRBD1,TGTGCCAGCGTGGCCCCCAAGACAGGGGGCTATGGCTACACCTTC,CASVAPKTGGYGYTF
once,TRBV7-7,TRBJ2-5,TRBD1,TGTGCTAACAGCCCGGGGACAGCGGAAGAGACCCAGTACTTC,CANSPGTAEETQYF
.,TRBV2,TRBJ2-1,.,TGTGCCAGGAGCGATGGGCCCTCCTACAATGAGCAGTTCTTC,CARSDGPSYNEQFF
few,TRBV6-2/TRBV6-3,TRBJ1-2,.,TGTGCCAGCAGCCGCCCCCCAGTCTCCTATGGCTACACCTTC,CASSRPPVSYGYTF